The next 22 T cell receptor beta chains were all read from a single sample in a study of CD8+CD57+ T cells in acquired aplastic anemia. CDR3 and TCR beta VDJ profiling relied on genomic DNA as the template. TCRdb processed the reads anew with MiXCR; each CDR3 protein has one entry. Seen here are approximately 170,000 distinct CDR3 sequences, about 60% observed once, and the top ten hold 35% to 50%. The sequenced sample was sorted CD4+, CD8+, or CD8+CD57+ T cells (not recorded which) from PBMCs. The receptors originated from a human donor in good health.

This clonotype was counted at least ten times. In DNA form, the CDR3 reads TGTGCCATCAGTGACGACGGGTCGGGGGGCACTGAAGCTTTCTTT. Its translation is CAISDDGSGGTEAFF. The V and J genes are TRBV10-3 and TRBJ1-1, with a tentative D call TRBD1 (5 bases). Deletions cut 3 bases from V and 4 bases from J, with 15 bases between. Germline loops: CDR1 ENHRY, CDR2 SYGVKD. The CDR3 has 15 amino acids.

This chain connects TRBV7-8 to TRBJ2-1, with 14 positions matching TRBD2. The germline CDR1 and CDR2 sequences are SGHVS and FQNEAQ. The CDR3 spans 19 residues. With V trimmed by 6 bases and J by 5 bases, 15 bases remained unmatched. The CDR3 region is CASSELSGTSGRTHNEQFF. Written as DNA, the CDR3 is TGTGCCAGCAGTGAGTTATCCGGGACTAGCGGGAGAACCCACAATGAGCAGTTCTTC.

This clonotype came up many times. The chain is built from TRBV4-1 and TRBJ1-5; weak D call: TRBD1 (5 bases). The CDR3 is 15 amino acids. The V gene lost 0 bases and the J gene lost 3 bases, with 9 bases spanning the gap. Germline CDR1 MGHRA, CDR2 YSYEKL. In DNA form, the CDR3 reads TGCGCCAGCAGCCAAGATAAGGGGTACAATCAGCCCCAGCATTTT. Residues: CASSQDKGYNQPQHF.

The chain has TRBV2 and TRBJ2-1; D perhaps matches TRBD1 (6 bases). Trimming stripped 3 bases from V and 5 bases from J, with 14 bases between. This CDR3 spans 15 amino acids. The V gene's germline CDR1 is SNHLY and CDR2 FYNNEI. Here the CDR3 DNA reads TGTGCCAGCAGTGACTTCAACAGGGCGGACAATGAGCAGTTCTTC. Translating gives CASSDFNRADNEQFF.

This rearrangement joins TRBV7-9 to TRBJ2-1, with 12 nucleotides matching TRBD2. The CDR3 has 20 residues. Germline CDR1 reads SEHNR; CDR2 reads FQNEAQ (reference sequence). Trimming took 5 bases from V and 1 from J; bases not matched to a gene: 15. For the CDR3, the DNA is TGTGCCAGCAGCCCCGCTAGCGGGAGGGCGCCGGTGCGTTCCTACAATGAGCAGTTCTTC. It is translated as CASSPASGRAPVRSYNEQFF.

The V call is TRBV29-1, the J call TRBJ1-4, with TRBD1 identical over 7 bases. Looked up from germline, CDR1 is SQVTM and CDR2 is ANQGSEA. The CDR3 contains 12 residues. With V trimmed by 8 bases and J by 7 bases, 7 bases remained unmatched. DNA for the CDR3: TGCAGCACGACAGGGAGTGGTGAAAAACTGTTTTTT. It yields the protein CSTTGSGEKLFF.

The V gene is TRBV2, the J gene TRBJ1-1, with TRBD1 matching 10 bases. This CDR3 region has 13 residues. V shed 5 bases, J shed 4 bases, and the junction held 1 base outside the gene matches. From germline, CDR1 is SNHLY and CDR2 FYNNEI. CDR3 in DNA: TGTGCCAGCAGTCGGACAGGGGGCACTGAAGCTTTCTTT. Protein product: CASSRTGGTEAFF.

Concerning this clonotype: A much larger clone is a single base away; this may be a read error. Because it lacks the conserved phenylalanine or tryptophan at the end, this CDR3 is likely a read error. CDR3 sequence: CASSYSPSREQDPDTQYL. CDR3 DNA: TGTGCCAGCAGTTACTCCCCCTCTAGGGAGCAGGACCCAGATACGCAGTATCTT. V gene TRBV7-8 combines with J gene TRBJ2-3; maybe TRBD2 (5 bases). The CDR3 is 18 residues long. Germline loops: CDR1 SGHVS, CDR2 FQNEAQ. V was clipped by 6 bases and J by 4 bases, with 26 bases between them.

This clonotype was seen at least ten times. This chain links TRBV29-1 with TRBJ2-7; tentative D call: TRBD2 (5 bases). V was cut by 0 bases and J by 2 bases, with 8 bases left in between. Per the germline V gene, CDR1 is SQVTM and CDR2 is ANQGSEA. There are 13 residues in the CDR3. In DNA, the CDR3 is TGCAGCGTTGAAGATTCTAGCACCTACGAGCAGTACTTC. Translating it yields CSVEDSSTYEQYF.

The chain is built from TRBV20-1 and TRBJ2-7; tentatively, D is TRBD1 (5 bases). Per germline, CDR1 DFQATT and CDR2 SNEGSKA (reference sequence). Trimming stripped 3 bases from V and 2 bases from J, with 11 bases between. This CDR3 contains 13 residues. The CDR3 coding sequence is TGCAGTGCTAGGACGACAGAGACCTACGAGCAGTACTTC. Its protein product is CSARTTETYEQYF.

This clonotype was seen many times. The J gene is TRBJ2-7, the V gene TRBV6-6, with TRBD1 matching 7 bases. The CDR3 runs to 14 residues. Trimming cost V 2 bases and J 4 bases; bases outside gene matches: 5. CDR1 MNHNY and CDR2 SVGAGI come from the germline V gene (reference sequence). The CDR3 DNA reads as TGTGCCAGCAGTTACGTGTCAGGGGGTTACGAGCAGTACTTC. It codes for CASSYVSGGYEQYF.

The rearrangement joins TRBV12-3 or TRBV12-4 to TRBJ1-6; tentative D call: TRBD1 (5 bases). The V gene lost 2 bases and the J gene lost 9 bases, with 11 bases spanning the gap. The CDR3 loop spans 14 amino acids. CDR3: CASSLRQGGSPLHF. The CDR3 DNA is TGTGCCAGCAGTTTAAGGCAGGGCGGTTCACCCCTCCACTTT.

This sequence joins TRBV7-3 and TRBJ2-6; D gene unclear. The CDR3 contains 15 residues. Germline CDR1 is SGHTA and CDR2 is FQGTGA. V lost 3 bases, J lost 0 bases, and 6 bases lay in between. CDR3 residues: CASSLESSGANVLTF. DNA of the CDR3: TGTGCCAGCAGCTTGGAAAGCTCTGGGGCCAACGTCCTGACTTTC.

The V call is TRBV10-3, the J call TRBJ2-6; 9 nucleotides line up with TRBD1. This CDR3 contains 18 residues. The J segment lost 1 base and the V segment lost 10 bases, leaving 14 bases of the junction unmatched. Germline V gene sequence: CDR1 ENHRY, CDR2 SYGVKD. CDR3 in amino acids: CASTQSGTGWSGANVLTF. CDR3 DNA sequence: TGTGCCAGCACCCAGTCCGGGACAGGGTGGTCTGGGGCCAACGTCCTGACTTTC.

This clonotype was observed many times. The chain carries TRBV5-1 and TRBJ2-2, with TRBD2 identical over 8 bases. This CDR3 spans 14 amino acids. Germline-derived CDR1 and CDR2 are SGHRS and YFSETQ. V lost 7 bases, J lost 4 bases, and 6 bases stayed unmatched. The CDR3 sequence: CASARREATGELFF. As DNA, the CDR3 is TGCGCCAGCGCGAGGCGGGAGGCCACCGGGGAGCTGTTTTTT.

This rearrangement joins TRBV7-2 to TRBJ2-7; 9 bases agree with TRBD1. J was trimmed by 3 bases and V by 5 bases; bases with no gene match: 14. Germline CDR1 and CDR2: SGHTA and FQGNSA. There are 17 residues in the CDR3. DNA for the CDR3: TGTGCCAGCAGCCAAGACTTCCGGACAGGGGCCGTCTACGAGCAGTACTTC. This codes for CASSQDFRTGAVYEQYF.

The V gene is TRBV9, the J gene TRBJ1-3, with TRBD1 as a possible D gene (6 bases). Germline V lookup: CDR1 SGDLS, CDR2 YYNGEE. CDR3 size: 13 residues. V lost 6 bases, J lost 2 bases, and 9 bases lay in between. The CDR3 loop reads CASTNRAGNTIYF. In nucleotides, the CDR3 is TGTGCCAGCACAAACAGGGCTGGAAACACCATATATTTT.

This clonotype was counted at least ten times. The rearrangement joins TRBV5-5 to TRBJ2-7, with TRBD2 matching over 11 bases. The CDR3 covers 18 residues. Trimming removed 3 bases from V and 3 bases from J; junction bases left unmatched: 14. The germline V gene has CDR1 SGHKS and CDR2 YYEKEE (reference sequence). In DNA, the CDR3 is TGTGCCAGCAGCTCCCTCTCACCCCCGGGACTAGCGGACTACGAGCAGTACTTC. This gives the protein CASSSLSPPGLADYEQYF.

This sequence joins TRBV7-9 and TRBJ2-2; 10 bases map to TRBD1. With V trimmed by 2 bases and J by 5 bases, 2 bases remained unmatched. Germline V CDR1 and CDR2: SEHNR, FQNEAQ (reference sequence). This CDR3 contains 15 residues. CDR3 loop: CASSLRTGGTGELFF. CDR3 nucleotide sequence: TGTGCCAGCAGCTTAAGGACAGGGGGTACCGGGGAGCTGTTTTTT.

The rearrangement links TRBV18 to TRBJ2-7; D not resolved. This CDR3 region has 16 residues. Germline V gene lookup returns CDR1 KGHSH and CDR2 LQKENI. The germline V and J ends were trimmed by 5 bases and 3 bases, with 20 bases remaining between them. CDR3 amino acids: CASSGTVGRMIYEQYF. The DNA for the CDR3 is TGTGCCAGCTCAGGCACCGTCGGACGGATGATCTACGAGCAGTACTTC. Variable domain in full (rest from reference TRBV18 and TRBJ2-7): NAGVMQNPRHLVRRRGQEARLRCSPMKGHSHVYWYRQLPEEGLKFMVYLQKENIIDESGMPKERFSAEFPKEGPSILRIQQVVRGDSAAYFCASSGTVGRMIYEQYFGPGTRLTVT.

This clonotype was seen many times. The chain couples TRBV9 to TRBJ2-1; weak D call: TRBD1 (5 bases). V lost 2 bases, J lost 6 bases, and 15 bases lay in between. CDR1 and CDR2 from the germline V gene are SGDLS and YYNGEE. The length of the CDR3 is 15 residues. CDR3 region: CASSVSWGSSNEQFF. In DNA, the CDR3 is TGTGCCAGCAGCGTCTCATGGGGCAGTTCCAATGAGCAGTTCTTC.

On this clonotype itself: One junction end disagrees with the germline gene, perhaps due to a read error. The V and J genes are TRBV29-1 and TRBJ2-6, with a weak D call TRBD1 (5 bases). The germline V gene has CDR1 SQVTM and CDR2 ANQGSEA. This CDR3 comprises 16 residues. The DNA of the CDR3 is TGCAGCGTTGAAGATTTCCCACACCCTGGGGCCAACGTCCTGATTTTC. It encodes CSVEDFPHPGANVLIF.